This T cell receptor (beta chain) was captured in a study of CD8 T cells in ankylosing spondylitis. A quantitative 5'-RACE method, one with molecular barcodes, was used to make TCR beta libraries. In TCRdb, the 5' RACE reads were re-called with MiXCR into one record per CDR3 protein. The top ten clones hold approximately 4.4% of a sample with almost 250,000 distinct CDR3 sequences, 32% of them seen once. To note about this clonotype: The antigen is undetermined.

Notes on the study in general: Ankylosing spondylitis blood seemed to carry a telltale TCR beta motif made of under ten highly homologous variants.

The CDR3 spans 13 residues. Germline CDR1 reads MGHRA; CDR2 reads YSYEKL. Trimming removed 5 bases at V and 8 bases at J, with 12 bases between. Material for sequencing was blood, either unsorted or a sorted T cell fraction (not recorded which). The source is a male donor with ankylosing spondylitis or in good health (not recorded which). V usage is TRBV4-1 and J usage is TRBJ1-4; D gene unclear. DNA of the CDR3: TGCGCCAGCAGCAGGGTCCACGGGGAAAAACTGTTTTTT. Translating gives CASSRVHGEKLFF.